This TCR beta chain comes out of a study of cytomegalovirus exposure and HLA in healthy donors. Regarding donors, all were healthy bone marrow donors. Findings and caveats of the study: Immune exposure data for these donors was limited to CMV serostatus. Altogether, 150 to 200 TCR beta chains were recorded as cytomegalovirus-associated.

60 Vbeta and 13 Jbeta primers were used in PCR. TCRdb's table, derived via immunoSEQ multiplex PCR, lists solely in-frame clones and lacks some. Of more than 100,000 clones in the sample, 75% to 85% were seen once. As to this clone: The antigen is unknown.

This TCR derives from a man aged 40-49 years in good health and CMV-seronegative. The material sequenced was PBMCs.

CDR3 in DNA: TGTGCCAGTACCCCGACAGTAAACTATGGCTACACCTTC. This translates into CASTPTVNYGYTF. The chain employs TRBV19 and TRBJ1-2; tentative D call: TRBD1 (5 bases). The CDR3 has 13 amino acids. Trimming took off 7 bases at V and 2 bases at J, with 11 bases between the two ends. Per germline, CDR1 LNHDA and CDR2 SQIVND (reference sequence).